The clone carrying this T cell receptor (beta chain) appeared once. Its antigen is not identified. Germline loops: CDR1 KGHSH, CDR2 LQKENI. The CDR3 runs 13 residues. V was cut by 4 bases and J by 4 bases, with 11 bases left in between. Assay: immunoSEQ multiplex PCR; the TCRdb copy retains only in-frame clones and omits some. Of tens of thousands of clones listed, roughly 90% were seen once; the top ten hold 4% to 5%. The data derive from a study of T cell responses to AZD1222 COVID-19 vaccine. Overall study: Both about-4-week and about-12-week second-dose recipients were combined.

Study-wide results and limits: Two AZD1222 doses significantly raised spike-specific TCR breadth and depth over controls. Samples come after the peak T cell response, not at day 14. Donors in the cohort were predominantly white British and more often female, and clonal diversity was possibly underestimated.

The V gene is TRBV18, the J gene TRBJ2-7; D perhaps matches TRBD1 (5 bases). Sequenced material: peripheral blood, taken on day 0 of AZD1222 vaccination. The source of this sequence is an adult in good health. The CDR3 DNA reads TGTGCCAGCTCACGTTCACAGGTTTACGAGCAGTACTTC. Its translation: CASSRSQVYEQYF.